A selection of T cell receptor beta chains follows, all from one sample in a study of identical twins. TCRdb reprocessed the 5' RACE reads via MiXCR and lists one record per CDR3 protein. The table has just over 500,000 distinct CDR3 sequences, less than 25% seen once. The sample also formed part of further work on T cells expressing NK-cell markers.

Input material: CD4+ T cells sorted from blood. The source is a woman under 30 in good health. Each CDR3 is given with its conserved first and last residue. The D gene is left open where the match is weak. Part of the rows lack a size; the others show once, few, many or a class for expanded clones.

d_gene,abundance,v_gene,j_gene,CDR3aa,CDR3nt
-,-,TRBV12-3/TRBV12-4,TRBJ2-7,CASTQEVQSYEQYF,TGTGCCAGCACCCAAGAGGTCCAATCCTACGAGCAGTACTTC
TRBD1,-,TRBV9,TRBJ1-2,CASSVEARGTGGNYGYTF,TGTGCCAGCAGCGTAGAGGCCAGAGGGACAGGGGGTAACTATGGCTACACCTTC
-,-,TRBV2,TRBJ1-4,CATNHGQTNEKLFF,TGTGCCACTAACCACGGTCAGACTAATGAAAAACTGTTTTTT
-,few,TRBV4-3,TRBJ1-2,CASSQDRRDYGYTF,TGCGCCAGCAGCCAAGATCGTCGGGACTATGGCTACACCTTC
TRBD2,few,TRBV20-1,TRBJ2-5,CSASGEGETQYF,TGCAGTGCTAGTGGGGAGGGGGAGACCCAGTACTTC
TRBD1,-,TRBV15,TRBJ1-2,CATSSQGGNYGYTF,TGTGCCACCAGCAGCCAGGGGGGGAATTATGGCTACACCTTC
TRBD1,once,TRBV6-1,TRBJ2-2,CASNPRGQGTGELFF,TGTGCCAGCAACCCCAGGGGGCAGGGCACCGGGGAGCTGTTTTTT
-,-,TRBV20-1,TRBJ2-7,CSARAHRANSYEQYF,TGCAGTGCTAGAGCGCACAGGGCAAACTCCTACGAGCAGTACTTC
-,once,TRBV5-1,TRBJ2-3,CASSRGLGTASPVKQYF,TGCGCCAGCAGCCGAGGTTTGGGGACTGCTTCTCCGGTGAAGCAGTATTTT
TRBD1,many,TRBV29-1,TRBJ2-7,CSAKGQGRIEQYF,TGCAGCGCAAAGGGACAGGGACGGATCGAGCAGTACTTC
-,once,TRBV15,TRBJ2-7,CATSSRGSTYEQYF,TGTGCCACCAGCAGCCGTGGTAGCACCTACGAGCAGTACTTC